The 7 T cell receptor beta chains below were found in one sample sequenced in a study of CXCR3-negative and CXCR3-positive naive CD8 T cells. Points from the study as a whole: TRB CDR3 hydrophobicity was greater in CXCR3-positive naive cells than in CXCR3-negative naive cells.

The TRB libraries of cDNA were built by UMI-labeled 5' RACE. TCRdb reprocessed the 5' RACE reads and stores each CDR3 protein as one record, lacking DNA. The sample includes roughly 110,000 distinct CDR3 sequences. No cognate antigen is known for these TCRs. The source material was naive CXCR3+ CD8+ T cells from blood. The subset is: CD45RO-CCR7+CD27+CD95- naive CD8+ T cells expressing CXCR3 (TNR3+). These TCRs come from a human donor in good health. Some clones in this sample may be carry-over from other donors' samples.

The rearrangement uses TRBV7-2 and TRBJ2-2. The length of the CDR3 is 13 residues. Germline CDR1 SGHTA, CDR2 FQGNSA. CDR3 sequence: CASSFGFGGELFF. The full variable domain, with the rest looked up from reference TRBV7-2 and TRBJ2-2, is GAGVSQSPSNKVTEKGKDVELRCDPISGHTALYWYRQSLGQGLEFLIYFQGNSAPDKSGLPSDRFSAERTGGSVSTLTIQRTQQEDSAVYLCASSFGFGGELFFGEGSRLTVL.

The chain uses TRBV6-2 or TRBV6-3 and TRBJ2-7; TCRdb proposes TRBD2, but this gene call is untestable without DNA. This CDR3 spans 14 amino acids. CDR1 is MNHEY, CDR2 SVGEGT, per germline. The CDR3 is CASSYWREAYEQYF.

The chain couples TRBV7-2 to TRBJ2-5. The CDR3 contains 16 residues. Germline CDR1 SGHTA, CDR2 FQGNSA. The CDR3 protein is CASSILEQRYQETQYF.

The chain recombines TRBV6-6 with TRBJ2-1; the D gene TCRdb calls, TRBD2, cannot be checked with no DNA. Per the germline V gene, CDR1 is MNHNY and CDR2 is SVGAGI (reference sequence). There are 16 residues in the CDR3. The chain's CDR3 is CASRPAGGPSYNEQFF.

The rearrangement joins TRBV2 to TRBJ1-5; the TRBD1 assignment by TCRdb is unverifiable without DNA. The CDR3 covers 16 residues. CDR1 is SNHLY and CDR2 is FYNNEI in the germline V gene. The CDR3 protein is CASSEGAQGWYQPQHF. The complete variable domain, with remaining parts taken from reference TRBV2 and TRBJ1-5, reads EPEVTQTPSHQVTQMGQEVILRCVPISNHLYFYWYRQILGQKVEFLVSFYNNEISEKSEIFDDQFSVERPDGSNFTLKIRSTKLEDSAMYFCASSEGAQGWYQPQHFGDGTRLSIL.

This chain uses TRBV15 with TRBJ2-1. CDR1 LNHNV and CDR2 YYDKDF come from the germline V gene (reference sequence). This CDR3 has 14 residues. CDR3: CATSRQVDYNEQFF.

The rearrangement uses TRBV7-6 and TRBJ1-5. The CDR3 sequence is 14 residues long. CDR1 and CDR2 (germline): SGHVS, FNYEAQ. The CDR3 region is CASSFLGGSQPQHF.